A single sample gave rise to the 3 T cell receptor beta chains below, sequenced in a study of T cell responses to AZD1222 COVID-19 vaccine. Sequencing used immunoSEQ multiplex PCR; TCRdb keeps in-frame clones, though not all of them. This sample has about 150,000 clones, with 90% found just once. The input for sequencing was peripheral blood, taken on day 0 of AZD1222 vaccination. Receptors originate from an adult in good health.

This chain connects TRBV5-1 to TRBJ2-7, with a possible D match to TRBD1 (5 bases). The V end lost 8 bases, the J end lost 2 bases, and 17 bases lay between the germline ends. Germline CDR1 reads SGHRS; CDR2 reads YFSETQ. This CDR3 comprises 14 residues. Here the CDR3 DNA reads TGCGCCAGTTCTTACGACAGTGAGCCCTACGAGCAGTACTTC. It encodes CASSYDSEPYEQYF.

This rearrangement joins TRBV6-6 to TRBJ1-2; D uncertain. Trimming removed 0 bases from V and 8 bases from J, with 16 bases in between. The germline gives CDR1 MNHNY, CDR2 SVGAGI (reference sequence). This CDR3 spans 15 amino acids. The CDR3 DNA follows: TGTGCCAGCAGTTACTCGTTGGACGGACGGGCGGGCTACACCTTC. It encodes CASSYSLDGRAGYTF.

The table lists this clone with a count of one. The chain uses TRBV27 and TRBJ1-6, with D perhaps matching TRBD1 (6 bases). CDR3 length: 13 residues. Germline V gives CDR1 MNHEY, CDR2 SMNVEV (reference sequence). Trimming took off 5 bases at V and 12 bases at J, with 14 bases between the two ends. In DNA form, the CDR3 reads TGTGCCAGCAGTGCCACGCCGGACAGACCCCTCCACTTT. This sequence encodes CASSATPDRPLHF.